A single sample gave rise to the 21 T cell receptor beta chains below, sequenced in a study of T cells after yellow fever vaccination. TCRdb used MiXCR to reprocess the 5' RACE reads, holding one entry per CDR3 protein. The sample carries about 320,000 distinct CDR3 sequences, around an eighth recorded once. Sequencing used CD4+ T cells sorted from PBMCs, obtained 15 days after the yellow fever booster vaccination. The receptors originated from a man younger than 35 who received the YFV17D yellow fever vaccine.

The chain has TRBV6-5 and TRBJ2-7, with 7 bases lining up with TRBD1. Germline-derived CDR1 and CDR2 are MNHEY and SVGAGI. V lost 0 bases, J lost 1 base, and 3 bases stayed unmatched. This CDR3 has 15 amino acids. The CDR3 region is CASSYSTGQSYEQYF. Here the CDR3 DNA reads TGTGCCAGCAGTTACTCGACAGGGCAGTCCTACGAGCAGTACTTC.

The table lists this clonotype with many counts. The chain joins TRBV5-1 to TRBJ2-1; D may be TRBD1 or TRBD2 (5 bases each). The CDR3 is 14 residues long. Per germline, CDR1 SGHRS and CDR2 YFSETQ. Trimming removed 0 bases at V and 5 bases at J, with 9 bases between. The CDR3, as DNA: TGCGCCAGCAGCTTGGGGGACCTCCACAATGAGCAGTTCTTC. This codes for CASSLGDLHNEQFF.

The chain combines TRBV6-6 with TRBJ2-5, with D possibly being TRBD1 (8 bases). This CDR3 has 18 residues. In germline, CDR1 is MNHNY, CDR2 SVGAGI (reference sequence). Trimming cost V 0 bases and J 5 bases, with 22 bases left between them. The CDR3 DNA follows: TGTGCCAGCAGTTACTCGACGTCAGGACAGGGAGGGCGGGAGACCCAGTACTTC. Translation: CASSYSTSGQGGRETQYF.

This clonotype was detected only a few times. The chain uses TRBV2 and TRBJ1-5, with D hard to call. V lost 6 bases and J 4 bases, leaving 13 bases between the germline ends. Germline CDR1 reads SNHLY; CDR2 reads FYNNEI. The CDR3 is 14 residues long. In nucleotides, the CDR3 is TGTGCCAGCAGGGGCAGCAATCTTAATCAGCCCCAGCATTTT. It encodes CASRGSNLNQPQHF.

This clonotype was counted a few times. This sequence joins TRBV20-1 and TRBJ1-1, with unresolved D. From germline, CDR1 is DFQATT and CDR2 SNEGSKA (reference sequence). The V gene lost 3 bases and the J gene lost 0 bases, with 11 bases spanning the gap. CDR3 length: 14 amino acids. The CDR3 spells CSASPGVLNTEAFF. For the CDR3, the DNA is TGCAGTGCTAGTCCTGGCGTCTTGAACACTGAAGCTTTCTTT.

The chain couples TRBV5-1 to TRBJ2-5, with D perhaps TRBD2 (7 bases). Trimming shortened V by 5 bases and J by 2 bases, and 16 bases separated the two germline ends. The germline V gene has CDR1 SGHRS and CDR2 YFSETQ. The CDR3 runs to 15 residues. The CDR3, as DNA: TGCGCCAGCAGTTTAGGGGGGGCGAGACAAGAGACCCAGTACTTC. Encoded protein: CASSLGGARQETQYF. Full variable domain (outside the CDR3, taken from reference TRBV5-1 and TRBJ2-5): KAGVTQTPRYLIKTRGQQVTLSCSPISGHRSVSWYQQTPGQGLQFLFEYFSETQRNKGNFPGRFSGRQFSNSRSEMNVSTLELGDSALYLCASSLGGARQETQYFGPGTRLLVL.

The chain uses TRBV9 and TRBJ2-7; D is ambiguous. Germline V gene sequence: CDR1 SGDLS, CDR2 YYNGEE. V was clipped by 6 bases and J by 2 bases, with 12 bases between them. This CDR3 has 13 amino acids. The CDR3 sequence is CASKLRSAYEQYF. The CDR3 DNA follows: TGTGCCAGCAAATTGAGGTCGGCCTACGAGCAGTACTTC. The whole variable domain, remainder taken from reference TRBV9 and TRBJ2-7, is DSGVTQTPKHLITATGQRVTLRCSPRSGDLSVYWYQQSLDQGLQFLIQYYNGEERAKGNILERFSAQQFPDLHSELNLSSLELGDSALYFCASKLRSAYEQYFGPGTRLTVT.

The CDR3 region is CASSLGRGGNMNTEAFF. The CDR3 coding sequence is TGTGCCAGCAGCTTAGGGCGTGGGGGAAATATGAACACTGAAGCTTTCTTT. V is TRBV7-2 and J is TRBJ1-1; D is perhaps TRBD1 (5 bases). The CDR3 has 17 amino acids. Deletions cut 1 base from V and 0 bases from J, with 15 bases between. Germline V gene sequence: CDR1 SGHTA, CDR2 FQGNSA.

This clonotype was detected a few times. The rearrangement uses TRBV5-1 and TRBJ2-1; D might be TRBD1 (5 bases). The germline V gene has CDR1 SGHRS and CDR2 YFSETQ. CDR3 length: 14 residues. Deletions cut 0 bases from V and 6 bases from J, with 10 bases between. CDR3 amino acids: CASSLDVTANEQFF. CDR3 sequence (DNA): TGCGCCAGCAGCTTGGATGTGACAGCCAATGAGCAGTTCTTC.

The J gene is TRBJ2-3, the V gene TRBV7-2; 14 bases line up with TRBD2. CDR3 length: 18 amino acids. J was trimmed by 0 bases and V by 1 base; bases with no gene match: 3. CDR1 is SGHTA, CDR2 FQGNSA, per germline. The CDR3 reads CASSLVGLAGASTDTQYF. The CDR3 coding sequence is TGTGCCAGCAGCTTAGTGGGACTAGCGGGGGCCAGCACAGATACGCAGTATTTT.

The V gene is TRBV12-3 or TRBV12-4, the J gene TRBJ2-7; D possibly corresponds to TRBD1 (5 bases). Trimming removed 5 bases from V and 2 bases from J, with 13 bases in between. This CDR3 comprises 14 residues. CDR3 loop: CASSPGPGPYEQYV. For the CDR3, the DNA is TGTGCCAGCAGTCCCGGACCAGGGCCCTACGAGCAGTACGTC.

This clonotype has just a few counts. The rearrangement links TRBV20-1 to TRBJ1-4; D may be TRBD1 (5 bases). The V end lost 0 bases, the J end lost 7 bases, and 15 bases lay between the germline ends. The length of the CDR3 is 15 residues. Germline V lookup: CDR1 DFQATT, CDR2 SNEGSKA (reference sequence). CDR3 bases: TGCAGTGCTAGAGATGCAGGGCAAGCGAGTGAAAAACTGTTTTTT. Protein sequence: CSARDAGQASEKLFF.

This clonotype was picked up a small number of times. The V gene is TRBV2, the J gene TRBJ1-2; 8 nucleotides match TRBD1. The germline V gene has CDR1 SNHLY and CDR2 FYNNEI. V lost 4 bases, J lost 8 bases, and 3 bases stayed unmatched. The CDR3 loop spans 12 amino acids. The CDR3 spells CASSVDREGYTF. The CDR3 nucleotides read TGTGCCAGCAGTGTGGACAGGGAAGGCTACACCTTC.

The chain links TRBV20-1 to TRBJ2-1; D may be TRBD1 or TRBD2 (5 bases each). This CDR3 region has 11 residues. Looked up from germline, CDR1 is DFQATT and CDR2 is SNEGSKA (reference sequence). The V gene lost 4 bases and the J gene lost 6 bases, with 7 bases spanning the gap. The CDR3 nucleotides are TGCAGTGCTACCGGGACCAATGAGCAGTTCTTC. It codes for CSATGTNEQFF.

The chain uses TRBV3-1 and TRBJ2-3, with TRBD1 matching 7 bases. Germline V gene sequence: CDR1 LGHDT, CDR2 YNNKEL (reference sequence). After removal of 4 bases from V and 3 bases from J, the junction contained 7 bases not matched to a gene. The CDR3 contains 15 residues. For the CDR3, the DNA is TGTGCCAGCAGCCCCGACAGGGTTTGGACAGATACGCAGTATTTT. Translated, it gives CASSPDRVWTDTQYF.

This clonotype occurred many times. J is TRBJ2-5 and V is TRBV7-2, with 7 bases identical to TRBD1. After removal of 4 bases from V and 0 bases from J, the junction contained 5 bases not matched to a gene. This CDR3 is built from 15 residues. Germline loops: CDR1 SGHTA, CDR2 FQGNSA. The CDR3 region is CASSSRQGYQETQYF. The CDR3, as DNA: TGTGCCAGCAGCTCCCGACAGGGATACCAAGAGACCCAGTACTTC. Filled out from reference TRBV7-2 and TRBJ2-5, the complete variable domain reads GAGVSQSPSNKVTEKGKDVELRCDPISGHTALYWYRQSLGQGLEFLIYFQGNSAPDKSGLPSDRFSAERTGGSVSTLTIQRTQQEDSAVYLCASSSRQGYQETQYFGPGTRLLVL.

This clonotype came up a few times. This chain joins TRBV27 and TRBJ2-3; D is unclear. Between the trimmed V and J ends, which lost 4 bases and 6 bases, there was a span of 11 bases. This CDR3 has 13 amino acids. Germline CDR1 MNHEY, CDR2 SMNVEV (reference sequence). DNA of the CDR3: TGTGCCAGCAGTTCGTATGTAACTGATACGCAGTATTTT. Its translation: CASSSYVTDTQYF.

This clonotype showed up many times. The V and J genes are TRBV9 and TRBJ2-3; D is undetermined. The CDR3 loop spans 15 amino acids. Trimming took off 0 bases at V and 2 bases at J, with 10 bases between the two ends. Looked up from germline, CDR1 is SGDLS and CDR2 is YYNGEE. CDR3 nucleotide sequence: TGTGCCAGCAGCGTAGTAACGACCCCCACAGATACGCAGTATTTT. Protein sequence: CASSVVTTPTDTQYF.

This sequence joins TRBV7-9 and TRBJ1-6; D ambiguous. The germline CDR1 and CDR2 sequences are SEHNR and FQNEAQ (reference sequence). Trimming removed 5 bases at V and 10 bases at J, with 12 bases between. This CDR3 is built from 13 residues. The CDR3 DNA reads as TGTGCCAGCAGCCAAGTGGTACAATCACCCCTCCACTTT. This sequence encodes CASSQVVQSPLHF.

This chain uses TRBV6-5 with TRBJ2-3, with no clear D. V lost 0 bases, J lost 2 bases, and 9 bases lay in between. Germline V CDR1 and CDR2: MNHEY, SVGAGI. CDR3 length equals 15 residues. CDR3 loop: CASSYSRIPTDTQYF. The CDR3 DNA reads as TGTGCCAGCAGTTACTCCAGAATTCCCACAGATACGCAGTATTTT.

The chain recombines TRBV7-2 with TRBJ1-1, with D hard to call. CDR1 is SGHTA and CDR2 is FQGNSA in the germline V gene. V was clipped by 5 bases and J by 1 base, with 17 bases between them. The CDR3 loop spans 16 amino acids. CDR3 nucleotides: TGTGCCAGCAGCCAACCACCTCCCCATGGGAACACTGAAGCTTTCTTT. Translation gives CASSQPPPHGNTEAFF.